This T cell receptor beta chain derives from a study of CD8+ T cells in alopecia areata. Regarding the study as a whole: Sequencing of scalp samples also includes resident alphabeta T cells from normal skin. Clarity of TCR sharing across patients fell short of that in mice, possibly HLA-related. Relative to normal scalp, lesional scalp, especially alopecia totalis/universalis, showed higher clonality.

Notes on this clone: Antigen: not known.

Sorting separated CD4+ and CD8+ T cells out of PBMCs. Germline trimming cut 3 bases from V and 4 bases from J; bases unmatched to any gene: 6. Germline V gives CDR1 SGDLS, CDR2 YYNGEE. This CDR3 comprises 15 residues. Following RNA extraction, reverse transcription yielded cDNA that acted as the sequencing template. The method was immunoSEQ multiplex PCR; TCRdb's version includes in-frame clones alone and lacks a portion of them. The repertoire includes about 200,000 clones, around 50% of them detected once, and under 5% sits in the top ten. The chain has TRBV9 and TRBJ2-3; 9 nucleotides align to TRBD1. Sequencing was performed on CD8+ T cells sorted from blood. This receptor was identified in a human donor in good health. As DNA, the CDR3 is TGTGCCAGCAGCGCCAGGACAGGGGAGGCAGATACGCAGTATTTT. It yields the protein CASSARTGEADTQYF.